Listed here are 18 T cell receptor beta chains from one sample, sequenced in a study of beta chain features in type 1 diabetes (dated by TCRdb to the late 2010s). No antigen is known for these receptors. Points the paper makes about the study in general: In all four CD4+ subsets, TCRB CDR3 length was moderately but significantly shorter in type 1 diabetes patients.

The library was prepared using the immunoSEQ multiplex PCR assay. All of the isolated RNA was reverse transcribed with the High Capacity cDNA Reverse Transcription Kit, so expressed TCRB transcripts were sequenced. TCRdb mirrors the immuneACCESS table, restricted to in-frame sequences. Some clones are absent from its copies; in checked studies, under half trace to an unresolved V gene, and the reason for the others is unknown. The sample table shows some 330,000 clones, and roughly 13% are seen once. The ten top clones hold roughly 0.0097% of the sample. Sequenced input: naive CD4+ T cells from blood. In light of the paper, this sample's cell subset or site label describes: true naive CD4+ T cells. Receptors were obtained from a woman aged 18-29 years with type 1 diabetes.

J is TRBJ2-3 and V is TRBV4-3; D is perhaps TRBD1 (6 bases). This CDR3 has 15 amino acids. Trimming took 1 base from V and 6 from J, leaving 14 bases between them. Germline CDR1 LGHNA, CDR2 YSLEER. CDR3 DNA sequence: TGCGCCAGCAGCCAAGCAGGGGCTCCTCCGGATACGCAGTATTTT. Its protein is CASSQAGAPPDTQYF.

The rearrangement links TRBV29-1 to TRBJ2-7, with 11 bases lining up with TRBD2. Losses at the gene ends were 4 bases for V and 5 bases for J; bases not matched to a gene: 7. Germline values: CDR1 SQVTM, CDR2 ANQGSEA. The CDR3 loop spans 14 amino acids. CDR3 nucleotides: TGCAGCGTTGGCTTACTAGCGGGAGCCCACGAGCAGTACTTC. Protein: CSVGLLAGAHEQYF.

The rearrangement joins TRBV2 to TRBJ2-7; 9 bases map to TRBD1. The CDR3 loop spans 15 amino acids. CDR1 and CDR2 from the germline V gene are SNHLY and FYNNEI. The ends lost 3 bases at V and 4 bases at J; junction bases unmatched: 7. The chain's CDR3 is CASSDPTGQGYEQYF. The CDR3 DNA is TGTGCCAGCAGTGACCCGACGGGACAGGGATACGAGCAGTACTTC.

This clone was observed a handful of times. V is TRBV15 and J is TRBJ2-2, with 10 positions matching TRBD2. Trimming removed 0 bases from V and 4 bases from J; junction bases left unmatched: 2. In germline, CDR1 is LNHNV, CDR2 YYDKDF (reference sequence). The CDR3 covers 16 residues. The CDR3 is CATSRDSGGPTGELFF. CDR3 sequence (DNA): TGTGCCACCAGCAGAGATAGCGGGGGGCCCACCGGGGAGCTGTTTTTT.

This rearrangement joins TRBV30 to TRBJ1-5; 7 bases align to TRBD1. This CDR3 region has 14 residues. The germline V gene has CDR1 GTSNPN and CDR2 SVGIG (reference sequence). V was pared by 3 bases and J by 2 bases, with 4 bases of the junction left unmatched. This CDR3 reads CAWSRGSGNQPQHF. The DNA of the CDR3 is TGTGCCTGGAGCAGGGGGTCTGGCAATCAGCCCCAGCATTTT. Full variable domain (missing parts from reference TRBV30 and TRBJ1-5): SQTIHQWPATLVQPVGSPLSLECTVEGTSNPNLYWYRQAAGRGLQLLFYSVGIGQISSEVPQNLSASRPQDRQFILSSKKLLLSDSGFYLCAWSRGSGNQPQHFGDGTRLSIL.

This clone was detected only a few times. V usage is TRBV7-9 and J usage is TRBJ2-1; D not resolved. The CDR3 is 15 amino acids. Germline V gives CDR1 SEHNR, CDR2 FQNEAQ (reference sequence). The germline V and J ends were trimmed by 7 bases and 0 bases, with 13 bases remaining between them. The CDR3 nucleotides are TGTGCCAGCATTCCCGGCGGATACTCCTACAATGAGCAGTTCTTC. The encoded protein is CASIPGGYSYNEQFF. Using reference TRBV7-9 and TRBJ2-1 for the parts outside the CDR3, the full variable domain is DTGVSQNPRHKITKRGQNVTFRCDPISEHNRLYWYRQTLGQGPEFLTYFQNEAQLEKSRLLSDRFSAERPKGSFSTLEIQRTEQGDSAMYLCASIPGGYSYNEQFFGPGTRLTVL.

This clone was seen only once. As DNA, the CDR3 is TGTGCCAGCAGCCTGACTAGCGTCCTCTACGAGCAGTACTTC. Translation gives CASSLTSVLYEQYF. J is TRBJ2-7 and V is TRBV7-2; 8 nucleotides match TRBD2. Germline V gene lookup returns CDR1 SGHTA and CDR2 FQGNSA. With V trimmed by 5 bases and J by 3 bases, 6 bases remained unmatched. The CDR3 is 14 amino acids.

The chain is built from TRBV30 and TRBJ2-7; D ambiguous. Trimming left V 2 bases short and J 2 bases short, with 10 bases between. Germline CDR1 reads GTSNPN; CDR2 reads SVGIG (reference sequence). The CDR3 is 13 amino acids. The CDR3 bases are TGTGCCTGGAGTAGAACCGTAGCCTACGAGCAGTACTTC. Translation: CAWSRTVAYEQYF.

With regard to this clone: Other DNA sequences from this sample encode an identical CDR3 as well. This chain connects TRBV10-3 to TRBJ2-3, with 10 bases fitting TRBD1. This CDR3 is 14 amino acids long. The V gene's germline CDR1 is ENHRY and CDR2 SYGVKD. The V and J ends lost 5 bases and 3 bases, in that order; junction bases with no gene match: 2. CDR3 DNA: TGTGCCATCAGTCGGACAGGGGGGACAGATACGCAGTATTTT. Residues: CAISRTGGTDTQYF.

This clone has a handful of counts. J is TRBJ1-6 and V is TRBV9, with D possibly TRBD1 on 6 matching bases. The V end was cut by 0 bases, the J end by 5 bases, with 12 bases between. Looked up from germline, CDR1 is SGDLS and CDR2 is YYNGEE. The CDR3 contains 16 residues. DNA of the CDR3: TGTGCCAGCAGCGTAGACCAGGGGACGGATAATTCACCCCTCCACTTT. Amino acids: CASSVDQGTDNSPLHF. Looking up the rest from reference TRBV9 and TRBJ1-6 gives the full variable domain: DSGVTQTPKHLITATGQRVTLRCSPRSGDLSVYWYQQSLDQGLQFLIQYYNGEERAKGNILERFSAQQFPDLHSELNLSSLELGDSALYFCASSVDQGTDNSPLHFGNGTRLTVT.

V gene TRBV5-4 combines with J gene TRBJ2-3, with D tentatively TRBD1 (6 bases). The germline gives CDR1 SGHNT, CDR2 YYREEE (reference sequence). The length of the CDR3 is 13 residues. Trimming took off 0 bases at V and 5 bases at J, with 7 bases between the two ends. The CDR3 loop is CASSLDREDTQYF. DNA for the CDR3: TGTGCCAGCAGCTTGGACAGGGAAGATACGCAGTATTTT.

The rearrangement uses TRBV5-1 and TRBJ2-5, with D possibly being TRBD2 (5 bases). Germline-derived CDR1 and CDR2 are SGHRS and YFSETQ. V was pared by 0 bases and J by 0 bases, with 6 bases between. The CDR3 is 14 residues long. The CDR3 DNA follows: TGCGCCAGCAGCTTGGGGGAGTACCAAGAGACCCAGTACTTC. It is translated as CASSLGEYQETQYF.

In nucleotides, the CDR3 is TGTGCCAGCAGCCAAGGGTACTGGACAGGGCGCGGCTACACCTTC. As protein: CASSQGYWTGRGYTF. The rearrangement links TRBV14 to TRBJ1-2; 8 nucleotides agree with TRBD1. This CDR3 region has 15 residues. Germline CDR1 and CDR2: SGHDN and FVKESK. V trimming: 1 base; J trimming: 8 bases; junction bases outside the gene matches: 9.

This chain uses TRBV5-4 with TRBJ1-4; 7 nucleotides agree with TRBD1. V shed 4 bases, J shed 4 bases, and the junction held 7 bases outside the gene matches. CDR3 length equals 15 residues. In germline, CDR1 is SGHNT, CDR2 YYREEE (reference sequence). CDR3 loop: CASSRGGTDNEKLFF. In DNA, the CDR3 is TGTGCCAGCAGCCGGGGGGGGACAGATAATGAAAAACTGTTTTTT.

A few counts support this clone. The chain's CDR3 is CAWSVSNTGELFF. The CDR3 bases are TGTGCCTGGAGTGTCTCTAACACCGGGGAGCTGTTTTTT. J is TRBJ2-2 and V is TRBV30; no clear D gene. Germline lookup yields CDR1 GTSNPN and CDR2 SVGIG (reference sequence). This CDR3 has 13 amino acids. V was pared by 0 bases and J by 2 bases, with 4 bases between.

This chain uses TRBV5-4 with TRBJ2-5; no reliable D call. Trimming removed 4 bases at V and 5 bases at J, with 9 bases between. Per germline, CDR1 SGHNT and CDR2 YYREEE (reference sequence). This CDR3 has 12 amino acids. CDR3 nucleotide sequence: TGTGCCAGCAGCGACCAGGTGGAGACCCAGTACTTC. It is translated as CASSDQVETQYF.

This chain uses TRBV5-1 with TRBJ2-1, with D uncertain. CDR1 and CDR2 from the germline V gene are SGHRS and YFSETQ. This CDR3 contains 13 residues. Trimming took 7 bases from V and 4 from J, leaving 12 bases between them. For the CDR3, the DNA is TGCGCCAGCCAGGTTTTCAGATACAATGAGCAGTTCTTC. Amino acid sequence: CASQVFRYNEQFF.

The chain is built from TRBV7-2 and TRBJ2-3; 13 bases line up with TRBD2. The CDR3 has 16 amino acids. CDR1 SGHTA and CDR2 FQGNSA come from the germline V gene. Trimming took 5 bases from V and 3 from J; bases not matched to a gene: 5. CDR3 bases: TGTGCCAGCAGCCCCGTACTAGCGGGGGGGACAGATACGCAGTATTTT. Protein product: CASSPVLAGGTDTQYF.